Shown below are 2 T cell receptor beta chains from a single sample sequenced in a study of tumor-infiltrating lymphocytes in primary liver carcinoma. Blood RNA originated from unsorted whole blood, with germline DNA additionally extracted. Priming with a constant-region primer yielded TCR beta cDNA from roughly 0.45 ug total RNA. Sequencing libraries for TCR beta derived from three nested multiplex PCR rounds that used slightly modified ARM-PCR. Each of the first two PCR rounds ran roughly 9 cycles with TRBV1-TRBV30 forward and C-beta reverse primers. TCRdb fed the multiplex PCR reads into MiXCR, producing one record per CDR3 protein. The table includes 200,000 or so distinct CDR3 sequences, about two thirds detected once. Sequenced input: peripheral blood. The receptors stem from a woman aged 55-69 years with primary liver carcinoma and hepatitis B virus infection.

Comments on this clonotype: At one end the junction does not follow the germline gene, possibly because of a read error. The rearrangement links TRBV11-2 to TRBJ1-1, with D unresolved. The CDR3 contains 15 residues. CDR1 SGHAT and CDR2 FQNNGV come from the germline V gene. CDR3 nucleotide sequence: TGTGCCAGCAGCTTTGAACCCGCCGGTAACAGTGAAGCTTTCTTT. Translating gives CASSFEPAGNSEAFF.

This chain connects TRBV25-1 to TRBJ2-1, with 9 bases identical to TRBD2. The CDR3 length is 13 residues. CDR1 and CDR2 from the germline V gene are MGHDK and SYGVNS. Trimming removed 2 bases from V and 9 bases from J; junction bases left unmatched: 2. The CDR3 loop reads CASSEGLAFEQFF. The CDR3 DNA sequence: TGTGCCAGCAGTGAAGGACTAGCGTTTGAGCAGTTCTTC.